One and the same sample provided the 27 T cell receptor beta chains below, sequenced in a study of beta chain features in type 1 diabetes. The study reverse transcribed the entire isolated RNA, so it sequenced expressed TCRB transcripts. Data came from immunoSEQ multiplex PCR; TCRdb stores just in-frame clones and leaves some out. The sample carries some 900,000 clones, roughly 15% recorded once. The sequenced sample consisted of naive CD4+ T cells from blood. These receptors originate from a woman aged 18-35 years in good health.

Only a few counts were recorded for this clone. This sequence joins TRBV19 and TRBJ2-5; weak D call: TRBD1 (6 bases). Trimming removed 6 bases from V and 1 base from J, with 15 bases in between. CDR1 and CDR2 (germline): LNHDA, SQIVND (reference sequence). There are 15 residues in the CDR3. The CDR3 DNA reads TGTGCCAGTAGCAACCTCGGGACACCCCAAGAGACCCAGTACTTC. Its protein product is CASSNLGTPQETQYF.

This clone was counted once. The chain recombines TRBV15 with TRBJ2-2; TRBD2 agrees at 13 bases. V dropped 2 bases and J dropped 6; count of bases not matched to a gene: 9. CDR1 is LNHNV, CDR2 YYDKDF, per germline (reference sequence). The CDR3 sequence is 18 residues long. CDR3 nucleotides: TGTGCCACCAGCAGAAAAGGGACTAGCGGGATTAAATCCGGGGAGCTGTTTTTT. Its translation: CATSRKGTSGIKSGELFF.

The CDR3 is CASSSQGAIYNEQFF. The DNA for the CDR3 is TGTGCCAGCAGCTCACAGGGGGCAATCTACAATGAGCAGTTCTTC. The chain joins TRBV27 to TRBJ2-1, with 9 positions matching TRBD1. The V gene's germline CDR1 is MNHEY and CDR2 SMNVEV (reference sequence). Germline trimming cut 6 bases from V and 3 bases from J; bases unmatched to any gene: 6. This CDR3 spans 15 amino acids.

The rearrangement links TRBV5-1 to TRBJ2-6; 7 bases are a match to TRBD1. The junction had 6 bases not matched to a gene; V was cut back by 0 bases and J by 0 bases. Germline values: CDR1 SGHRS, CDR2 YFSETQ. The CDR3 extends over 18 amino acids. The CDR3 bases are TGCGCCAGCAGCTTGGAGCCCGGACAGGACTCTGGGGCCAACGTCCTGACTTTC. Encoded protein: CASSLEPGQDSGANVLTF.

V usage is TRBV7-6 and J usage is TRBJ2-5; 13 nucleotides line up with TRBD2. The ends lost 5 bases at V and 4 bases at J; junction bases unmatched: 16. The CDR3 covers 19 residues. The germline V gene encodes CDR1 SGHVS and CDR2 FNYEAQ. CDR3 nucleotide sequence: TGTGCCAGCAGCCCTCGGACTAGCGGGAGTAGGATGTGGCTAGAGACCCAGTACTTC. Its translation is CASSPRTSGSRMWLETQYF. The variable domain in full, completed from reference TRBV7-6 and TRBJ2-5, reads GAGVSQSPRYKVTKRGQDVALRCDPISGHVSLYWYRQALGQGPEFLTYFNYEAQQDKSGLPNDRFSAERPEGSISTLTIQRTEQRDSAMYRCASSPRTSGSRMWLETQYFGPGTRLLVL.

This sequence joins TRBV5-4 and TRBJ2-1, with a weak D call TRBD1 (6 bases). CDR3 length: 16 amino acids. Trimming removed 1 base at V and 11 bases at J, with 22 bases between. Germline V gives CDR1 SGHNT, CDR2 YYREEE (reference sequence). The CDR3 loop reads CASSLYTSGQSEKQFF. The CDR3 nucleotides read TGTGCCAGCAGCTTGTACACGTCGGGACAAAGTGAAAAGCAGTTCTTC.

This clone showed up just a few times. V is TRBV6-5 and J is TRBJ2-7; 7 bases line up with TRBD1. The CDR3 spans 14 residues. V was pared by 6 bases and J by 2 bases, with 7 bases of the junction left unmatched. Germline CDR1 MNHEY, CDR2 SVGAGI. The CDR3 coding sequence is TGTGCCAGCAGGTGGGACAGAGTCGCCTACGAGCAGTACTTC. Protein sequence: CASRWDRVAYEQYF.

This clone has only a few counts. V gene TRBV5-6 combines with J gene TRBJ2-3; possible D gene TRBD2, 6 bases. V lost 3 bases, J lost 8 bases, and 19 bases lay in between. The germline CDR1 and CDR2 sequences are SGHDT and YYEEEE. The CDR3 sequence is 15 residues long. CDR3 sequence (DNA): TGTGCCAGCAGCTCGGCCAGTACTAGCCATGTTACGCAGTATTTT. Its protein is CASSSASTSHVTQYF.

The rearrangement uses TRBV5-1 and TRBJ2-6; D is ambiguous. V gave up 0 bases and J gave up 3 bases, with 10 bases separating them. The CDR3 runs to 16 residues. Germline values: CDR1 SGHRS, CDR2 YFSETQ. CDR3: CASSLAFGRGANVLTF. CDR3 in DNA: TGCGCCAGCAGCTTGGCCTTCGGGCGTGGGGCCAACGTCCTGACTTTC.

The chain joins TRBV28 to TRBJ1-5, with D maybe TRBD1 (6 bases). V lost 5 bases, J lost 0 bases, and 23 bases lay in between. The CDR3 extends over 19 amino acids. Germline CDR1 reads MDHEN; CDR2 reads SYDVKM. CDR3 protein: CASSPGWGRIIYSNQPQHF. The CDR3 bases are TGTGCCAGCAGTCCGGGCTGGGGGCGGATCATCTATAGCAATCAGCCCCAGCATTTT.

V and J are TRBV4-1 and TRBJ1-1; D is unclear. This CDR3 contains 12 residues. V shed 4 bases and J shed 10 bases, with 13 bases lying between them. Germline lookup yields CDR1 MGHRA and CDR2 YSYEKL. As DNA, the CDR3 is TGCGCCAGCAGCCGGGCGGGAATGGGAGCTTTCTTT. Protein sequence: CASSRAGMGAFF.

This clone was seen a handful of times. J is TRBJ2-3 and V is TRBV7-3; possibly TRBD2 for D (6 bases). CDR1 is SGHTA, CDR2 FQGTGA, per germline. The CDR3 has 15 amino acids. The V and J ends lost 5 bases and 6 bases respectively, with 18 bases between them. In nucleotides, the CDR3 is TGTGCCAGCAGCCCCCGTCTAGCGTCGGTGGATACGCAGTATTTT. Amino acids: CASSPRLASVDTQYF.

This clone appeared a few times. The chain uses TRBV10-3 and TRBJ2-1; 7 bases line up with TRBD2. The CDR3 is made up of 16 amino acids. In germline, CDR1 is ENHRY, CDR2 SYGVKD. V lost 8 bases, J lost 0 bases, and 10 bases stayed unmatched. The CDR3 DNA reads TGTGCCATCTACCCGGGAGGCGGGAGCTCCTACAATGAGCAGTTCTTC. It encodes CAIYPGGGSSYNEQFF.

This clone was seen a few times. CDR3 sequence (DNA): TGTGCCAGCAGTTACTCGGGGGAGCTCGAAGCTTTCTTT. It codes for CASSYSGELEAFF. The genes are TRBV6-5 and TRBJ1-1; D might be TRBD1 (5 bases). Deletions cut 0 bases from V and 8 bases from J, with 10 bases between. This CDR3 comprises 13 residues. In germline, CDR1 is MNHEY, CDR2 SVGAGI.

The CDR3 loop is CASSPRVTGIEQYF. The CDR3 nucleotides read TGTGCCAGCAGCCCACGAGTAACAGGGATCGAGCAGTACTTC. V and J are TRBV6-5 and TRBJ2-7; perhaps TRBD1 as D (6 bases). Germline V lookup: CDR1 MNHEY, CDR2 SVGAGI. The CDR3 sequence is 14 residues long. With 6 bases removed from V and 6 bases from J, the gap between germline ends came to 18 bases.

In its sample, this clone was seen a few times. J is TRBJ2-1 and V is TRBV29-1; 10 bases align to TRBD2. The V gene end was trimmed by 3 bases and the J gene end by 10 bases; junction bases not matched to a gene: 9. Germline lookup yields CDR1 SQVTM and CDR2 ANQGSEA. This CDR3 comprises 14 residues. CDR3 sequence: CSVDGLAGVGEQFF. The CDR3 nucleotides are TGCAGCGTTGACGGCCTAGCGGGAGTGGGGGAGCAGTTCTTC.

The rearrangement joins TRBV5-6 to TRBJ1-1; D not certain. Germline lookup yields CDR1 SGHDT and CDR2 YYEEEE. The CDR3 contains 13 residues. Trimming took 0 bases from V and 11 from J, leaving 14 bases between them. Here the CDR3 DNA reads TGTGCCAGCAGCTTGGCGGACGGCGCCTTGGCTTTCTTT. This gives the protein CASSLADGALAFF.

The gene calls are TRBV5-1 and TRBJ1-1, with D tentatively TRBD1 (5 bases). CDR1 is SGHRS, CDR2 YFSETQ, per germline. This CDR3 is built from 13 residues. Trimming shortened V by 4 bases and J by 3 bases, and 10 bases separated the two germline ends. CDR3: CASSLWGDTEAFF. CDR3 nucleotide sequence: TGCGCCAGCAGCCTCTGGGGGGACACTGAAGCTTTCTTT.

This clone has more than one count but fewer than ten. V usage is TRBV13 and J usage is TRBJ1-3; possible D gene TRBD1, 6 bases. The CDR3 loop spans 16 amino acids. Germline assignment: CDR1 PRHDT and CDR2 FYEKMQ (reference sequence). Trimming left V 4 bases short and J 3 bases short, with 16 bases between. This CDR3 is CASSSVDRFLGNTIYF. The CDR3 DNA sequence: TGTGCCAGCAGCTCCGTCGACAGGTTTCTTGGAAACACCATATATTTT. Drawing the rest from reference TRBV13 and TRBJ1-3, the complete variable domain is AAGVIQSPRHLIKEKRETATLKCYPIPRHDTVYWYQQGPGQDPQFLISFYEKMQSDKGSIPDRFSAQQFSDYHSELNMSSLELGDSALYFCASSSVDRFLGNTIYFGEGSWLTVV.

The table lists this clone with a few counts. The V gene is TRBV28, the J gene TRBJ2-7; weak D call: TRBD2 (6 bases). Germline V gives CDR1 MDHEN, CDR2 SYDVKM. The CDR3 is 14 amino acids. V lost 5 bases and J 4 bases, leaving 15 bases between the germline ends. The CDR3 loop is CASSPGWRAYEQYF. For the CDR3, the DNA is TGTGCCAGCAGTCCCGGGTGGAGGGCTTACGAGCAGTACTTC.

The chain couples TRBV7-8 to TRBJ1-1; D may be TRBD1 (6 bases). V was pared by 5 bases and J by 4 bases, with 14 bases between. The germline CDR1 and CDR2 sequences are SGHVS and FQNEAQ. This CDR3 region has 14 residues. CDR3 amino acids: CASSTAGAGTEAFF. Written as DNA, the CDR3 is TGTGCCAGCAGCACCGCAGGGGCGGGCACTGAAGCTTTCTTT.

This clone was counted only a few times. The CDR3 reads CRQQIQHF. As DNA, the CDR3 is TGCAGGCAACAAATCCAGCATTTT. The chain has TRBV20-1 and TRBJ1-5; D remains ambiguous. Germline CDR1 is DFQATT and CDR2 is SNEGSKA (reference sequence). CDR3 length: 8 amino acids.

This chain connects TRBV28 to TRBJ2-5; tentative D call: TRBD1 (7 bases). CDR3 length equals 15 residues. Germline CDR1 is MDHEN and CDR2 is SYDVKM. The germline V and J ends were trimmed by 5 bases and 5 bases, with 18 bases remaining between them. In DNA form, the CDR3 reads TGTGCCAGCAGTCTTGGACAGGAGGGTTTGGAGACCCAGTACTTC. Its protein is CASSLGQEGLETQYF.

The table lists this clone with a few counts. The genes are TRBV9 and TRBJ2-1; TRBD2 aligns across 8 bases. Germline V gene lookup returns CDR1 SGDLS and CDR2 YYNGEE. The CDR3 is made up of 15 amino acids. Trimming removed 4 bases from V and 12 bases from J; junction bases left unmatched: 15. The CDR3 bases are TGTGCCAGCAGCCCCCGTCGGGAGGGAAACGTGGGGCAGTTCTTC. It translates to CASSPRREGNVGQFF.

About this clone itself: Other DNA sequences in the same sample also yield this CDR3. This rearrangement joins TRBV6-5 to TRBJ1-1, with 7 bases fitting TRBD1. Unmatched junction bases numbered 1, after V lost 6 bases and J lost 6 bases. CDR1 MNHEY and CDR2 SVGAGI come from the germline V gene. The CDR3 extends over 11 amino acids. The CDR3 DNA reads TGTGCCAGCAGACAGGGGTCTGAAGCTTTCTTT. Translating it yields CASRQGSEAFF.

V and J are TRBV28 and TRBJ2-2, with 7 bases fitting TRBD2. This CDR3 has 16 residues. The germline V gene encodes CDR1 MDHEN and CDR2 SYDVKM. The junction had 13 bases not matched to a gene; V was cut back by 7 bases and J by 5 bases. The CDR3 DNA reads TGTGCCAGCAAAAACCTGGGACTACCTTCAACCGGGGAGCTGTTTTTT. This sequence encodes CASKNLGLPSTGELFF.

This clone has more than one count but fewer than ten. The chain links TRBV28 to TRBJ2-7; no firm D call. The length of the CDR3 is 13 residues. V was cut by 2 bases and J by 4 bases, with 9 bases left in between. CDR1 is MDHEN and CDR2 is SYDVKM in the germline V gene. The CDR3 region is CASSLGYSYEQYF. CDR3 nucleotide sequence: TGTGCCAGCAGTTTAGGTTACAGTTACGAGCAGTACTTC.